A single sample gave rise to the 30 T cell receptor beta chains below, sequenced in a study of tumor-infiltrating lymphocytes in primary liver carcinoma (dated by TCRdb to the late 2010s). Blood RNA was extracted from unsorted whole blood with TRIzol reagent; germline DNA came from the DNeasy Blood & Tissue kit. Data came from an Illumina HiSeq 2500. TCRbeta-specific cDNA was reverse-transcribed from roughly 500 ng total RNA using a constant-region primer and ProtoScript II reverse transcriptase. Three nested multiplex PCR rounds, following a slightly modified ARM-PCR procedure, were used to build the TCRbeta libraries. Each of the first two PCR rounds ran for about 9 cycles and used multiplex TRBV1-TRBV30 forward primers together with a Cbeta reverse primer. TCRdb reprocessing: public reads trimmed at Q25 with fastp, clones called with MiXCR, in-frame beta chains kept. Each entry is one CDR3 protein sequence, shown with its most common DNA and genes. The sample table shows about 300,000 distinct CDR3 sequences, and 65% are seen once. The ten most abundant clones make up roughly 9% of the sample.

The sequenced sample was peripheral blood. The receptors here all came from a man aged 35-49 years with primary liver carcinoma and hepatitis B virus infection.

Worth noting for this clonotype: An end of the junction differs from the germline gene, which may be a read error. The chain recombines TRBV6-5 with TRBJ2-1; 12 bases are shared with TRBD2. CDR3 length equals 16 residues. The germline V gene has CDR1 MNHEY and CDR2 SVGAGI. In DNA form, the CDR3 reads TGTGCCAGCAGCCCTAGGACTAGCGGGATCAAGGGTAAGCAGTTATTC. Translated, it gives CASSPRTSGIKGKQLF.

A remark on this clonotype: A much larger clone differs from this one at a single base, so this may be a read error. The chain links TRBV6-5 to TRBJ1-2; D is perhaps TRBD1 (5 bases). Germline CDR1 is MNHEY and CDR2 is SVGAGI. The CDR3 extends over 15 amino acids. Deletions cut 2 bases from V and 4 bases from J, with 14 bases between. CDR3: CASSYKGLGSYGYTF. The DNA of the CDR3 is TGTGCCAGCAGTTACAAGGGACTGGGGTCCTATGGCTACACCTTC.

This clonotype was found a few times. The rearrangement uses TRBV28 and TRBJ2-3; D uncertain. Trimming took 6 bases from V and 9 from J, leaving 13 bases between them. The V gene's germline CDR1 is MDHEN and CDR2 SYDVKM. The CDR3 loop spans 12 amino acids. The CDR3 nucleotides are TGTGCCAGCAGGGACCCCGCATGGACGCAGTATTTT. It is translated as CASRDPAWTQYF.

The rearrangement links TRBV14 to TRBJ1-1, with D hard to call. The V gene's germline CDR1 is SGHDN and CDR2 FVKESK. The CDR3 is made up of 14 amino acids. V lost 2 bases, J lost 7 bases, and 14 bases lay in between. The CDR3 reads CASSQSHTAIEAFF. The CDR3, as DNA: TGTGCCAGCAGCCAAAGTCATACGGCAATTGAAGCTTTCTTT. Filled out from reference TRBV14 and TRBJ1-1, the complete variable domain reads EAGVTQFPSHSVIEKGQTVTLRCDPISGHDNLYWYRRVMGKEIKFLLHFVKESKQDESGMPNNRFLAERTGGTYSTLKVQPAELEDSGVYFCASSQSHTAIEAFFGQGTRLTVV.

Concerning this clonotype itself: One base away lies a much larger clone, so this may be a sequencing read error. V usage is TRBV6-5 and J usage is TRBJ2-2, with 7 bases aligning to TRBD2. Germline V gene lookup returns CDR1 MNHEY and CDR2 SVGAGI. This CDR3 is 17 amino acids long. The CDR3 DNA is TGTGCCAGCAGTCACTCGCCCGGACTAGAGAACACCGGGGAGCTGTTTTTT. The encoded protein is CASSHSPGLENTGELFF.

Of note for this clonotype: A read error may produce the germline difference seen at one junction end. The chain joins TRBV11-1 to TRBJ1-6; D is ambiguous. Germline loops: CDR1 SGHAT, CDR2 FQDESV (reference sequence). This CDR3 spans 13 amino acids. The CDR3 coding sequence is TGTGTCAGCAGCCGGAGATTGGTTTCACCCCTCCACTTT. This codes for CVSSRRLVSPLHF.

On this clonotype: A much more abundant neighbour one base away suggests this may be a read error. The chain has TRBV4-1 and TRBJ2-3; TRBD2 is a possible D gene (6 bases). The length of the CDR3 is 16 residues. Germline V gene data show CDR1 as MGHRA and CDR2 as YSYEKL. The CDR3, as DNA: TGCGCCGGCAGCTCAGCGGGTCGCGATCGCACAGATACGCAGTATTTT. Translating gives CAGSSAGRDRTDTQYF.

On this clonotype itself: A read error may account for a junction end that differs from germline. The V call is TRBV7-9, the J call TRBJ2-5; D may correspond to TRBD1 or TRBD2 (5 bases each). The CDR3 extends over 14 amino acids. The V gene's germline CDR1 is SEHNR and CDR2 FQNEAQ (reference sequence). In nucleotides, the CDR3 is TGTGCCAACAGCTTAGGGGTGGGAGAAGGGACCCAGTACTTC. Its translation: CANSLGVGEGTQYF.

This chain links TRBV7-9 with TRBJ1-3; D unresolved. Germline V CDR1 and CDR2: SEHNR, FQNEAQ (reference sequence). Trimming cost V 3 bases and J 4 bases, with 13 bases left between them. This CDR3 contains 15 residues. CDR3 amino acids: CASSFYEELGNTIYF. CDR3 nucleotides: TGTGCCAGCAGCTTTTATGAGGAGTTGGGAAACACCATATATTTT.

Details on this clonotype: A much larger clone lies one base from this, so it may be a read error. V usage is TRBV11-2 and J usage is TRBJ2-1; perhaps TRBD2 as D (7 bases). Germline V gene lookup returns CDR1 SGHAT and CDR2 FQNNGV. The CDR3 covers 17 residues. The CDR3 region is CTSSPEWGGPPYNEQFF. DNA for the CDR3: TGTACCAGCAGCCCCGAGTGGGGGGGGCCCCCCTACAATGAGCAGTTCTTC.

With regard to this clonotype: The CDR3 does not close with the conserved phenylalanine or tryptophan, likely indicating a read error. The chain recombines TRBV11-2 with TRBJ2-5; 9 bases map to TRBD2. The CDR3 covers 14 residues. Germline CDR1 and CDR2: SGHAT and FQNNGV. The CDR3 DNA is TGTGCCAGCAGCTCGGGACTAGCTGCGGAGACACAGTACTTA. Amino acid sequence: CASSSGLAAETQYL.

This clonotype was detected only once. Possible read error: a much larger clone is one base away. The chain uses TRBV6-5 and TRBJ1-4; 10 bases are shared with TRBD1. Germline CDR1 reads MNHEY; CDR2 reads SVGAGI. The CDR3 totals 15 residues. V was clipped by 5 bases and J by 6 bases; unmatched bases: 6. CDR3 nucleotide sequence: TGTGCCAGCAGTCCTGCGACAGGGGGCCATGAAAAACTGTTTTTT. Translation gives CASSPATGGHEKLFF.

Note on this clonotype: One end of the junction does not line up with germline, which may come from a read error. The chain couples TRBV2 to TRBJ2-1; 10 bases fit TRBD2. The CDR3 extends over 17 amino acids. Germline assignment: CDR1 SNHLY and CDR2 FYNNEI. Here the CDR3 reads CSSSAHRLAGKYNEQFF. DNA for the CDR3: TGTTCCAGCAGTGCTCACCGACTAGCGGGCAAATACAATGAGCAGTTCTTC. Full variable domain (missing parts from reference TRBV2 and TRBJ2-1): EPEVTQTPSHQVTQMGQEVILRCVPISNHLYFYWYRQILGQKVEFLVSFYNNEISEKSEIFDDQFSVERPDGSNFTLKIRSTKLEDSAMYFCSSSAHRLAGKYNEQFFGPGTRLTVL.

With respect to this clonotype: A much larger clone lies a single base off, so this may be a read error. The V and J genes are TRBV4-3 and TRBJ2-1, with 9 nucleotides matching TRBD2. Germline CDR1 reads LGHNA; CDR2 reads YSLEER. This CDR3 is 16 amino acids long. Written as DNA, the CDR3 is TGCGCCAGCAGCCAAGATATCGTTCGGAAAGGGGTTAGCGGGAGCTTC. It codes for CASSQDIVRKGVSGSF.

This clonotype was recorded many times. V and J are TRBV10-3 and TRBJ2-1, with 12 nucleotides matching TRBD2. The CDR3 runs 14 residues. CDR1 is ENHRY and CDR2 is SYGVKD in the germline V gene. Losses at the gene ends were 6 bases for V and 8 bases for J; bases not matched to a gene: 5. Here the CDR3 DNA reads TGTGCCATCAGAGGACTAGCGGGAATAGATGAGCAGTTCTTC. Translation gives CAIRGLAGIDEQFF.

This clonotype was seen ten or more times. The chain links TRBV11-1 to TRBJ2-7, with D possibly TRBD1 on 6 matching bases. Trimming removed 5 bases at V and 5 bases at J, with 13 bases between. Germline V CDR1 and CDR2: SGHAT, FQDESV (reference sequence). The CDR3 sequence is 13 residues long. CDR3 in amino acids: CASSPLQGHEQYF. The CDR3 region has the DNA TGTGCCAGCAGCCCTTTACAGGGCCACGAGCAGTACTTC.

This clonotype was seen more than once but under ten times. CDR3 loop: CASSPKTSPSEQFF. The CDR3 DNA is TGTGCCAGCAGCCCGAAGACTAGCCCCTCAGAGCAGTTCTTC. The V gene is TRBV7-3, the J gene TRBJ2-1, with 7 bases that match TRBD2. Trimming cost V 5 bases and J 10 bases; bases outside gene matches: 11. CDR3 length: 14 residues. The germline gives CDR1 SGHTA, CDR2 FQGTGA.

The rearrangement joins TRBV10-3 to TRBJ1-1; 9 bases map to TRBD1. Germline CDR1 is ENHRY and CDR2 is SYGVKD. Unmatched junction bases numbered 8, after V lost 6 bases and J lost 3 bases. The CDR3 totals 15 residues. The CDR3 DNA follows: TGTGCCATCAGCGGGGGGCGACAGGGGGACACTGAAGCTTTCTTT. Residues: CAISGGRQGDTEAFF.

On this clonotype itself: This may come from a read error, since a much larger clone is one base off. Because the CDR3 is missing its conserved closing phenylalanine or tryptophan, this is likely a read error. DNA for the CDR3: TGTGCCAGCAGCCCCGACAGGGTATCGGCCTACGAGCAGTACCTC. As protein: CASSPDRVSAYEQYL. The V gene is TRBV14, the J gene TRBJ2-7; TRBD1 agrees at 7 bases. The CDR3 covers 15 residues. From germline, CDR1 is SGHDN and CDR2 FVKESK. J was trimmed by 2 bases and V by 4 bases; bases with no gene match: 8.

The rearrangement links TRBV10-1 to TRBJ2-6, with D perhaps TRBD1 (6 bases). In germline, CDR1 is WNHNN, CDR2 SYGVQD (reference sequence). V lost 10 bases and J 8 bases, leaving 24 bases between the germline ends. The CDR3 runs to 16 residues. The CDR3 here is CATPAGGETGTNVLTF. The CDR3 DNA follows: TGCGCCACCCCTGCGGGTGGCGAAACAGGGACCAACGTCCTGACTTTC.

The chain uses TRBV11-2 and TRBJ1-5; D is uncertain. Germline lookup yields CDR1 SGHAT and CDR2 FQNNGV. V was trimmed by 3 bases and J by 9 bases, leaving 18 bases between them. The CDR3 loop spans 15 amino acids. The DNA of the CDR3 is TGTGCCAGCAGCTTGAGTAGTCGGCCTTCGGGGCCCCAGCATTTT. This sequence encodes CASSLSSRPSGPQHF.

A note on this clonotype: A much larger clone lies a single base off, so this may be a read error. The V call is TRBV5-6, the J call TRBJ2-5; TRBD2 agrees at 9 bases. There are 15 residues in the CDR3. Germline V gene data show CDR1 as SGHDT and CDR2 as YYEEEE. DNA for the CDR3: TGTACCAGCAGCCCGACTAGCGGACACCAAGAGACCCAGTACTTC. As protein: CTSSPTSGHQETQYF.

Worth noting for this clonotype: This may arise from a read error, as a much more abundant clone is one base away. The CDR3 end shows no conserved phenylalanine or tryptophan, and so a read error is likely. V gene TRBV29-1 combines with J gene TRBJ2-2; 13 nucleotides line up with TRBD2. This CDR3 comprises 14 residues. Per germline, CDR1 SQVTM and CDR2 ANQGSEA. J gave up 4 bases and V 6 bases, and 2 bases lay outside the gene matches. The CDR3 sequence: CSVRLAGGTGELFS. The CDR3, as DNA: TGCAGCGTCCGACTAGCGGGGGGCACCGGGGAGCTGTTTTCT.

Concerning this clonotype itself: This CDR3 fails to terminate in the conserved phenylalanine or tryptophan, so it likely reflects a read error. This chain links TRBV11-3 with TRBJ2-3; D tentatively fits TRBD1 or TRBD2 (6 bases each). Trimming shortened V by 6 bases and J by 1 base, and 14 bases separated the two germline ends. Germline-derived CDR1 and CDR2 are SGHNT and YENEEA. The CDR3 has 15 residues. CDR3 nucleotides: TGTGCCAGCAGTTCCGGAGGGGGAGGCACAGATACGCAGTATTCT. Its protein is CASSSGGGGTDTQYS.

A note on this clonotype: An end of the junction differs from the germline gene, which may be a read error. The chain has TRBV6-5 and TRBJ2-2; perhaps TRBD2 as D (5 bases). Germline V gene sequence: CDR1 MNHEY, CDR2 SVGAGI. The CDR3 loop spans 15 amino acids. The CDR3 sequence: CASSYRTVNTRELFF. The CDR3 DNA reads TGTGCCAGCAGTTATCGGACTGTGAACACCAGGGAGCTGTTTTTT.

Of note for this clonotype: This may arise from a read error, as a much more abundant clone is one base away. This chain connects TRBV4-2 to TRBJ1-1; tentatively, D is TRBD1 (6 bases). Germline V CDR1 and CDR2: LGHNA, YNFKEQ. This CDR3 is built from 11 residues. In DNA form, the CDR3 reads TGTGTCAGCAGAAGGGGGACAGAAGCTTTCTTT. Its translation: CVSRRGTEAFF.

Remarks on this clonotype: Here the CDR3 omits its conserved ending phenylalanine or tryptophan, so a read error is the likely source. CDR3 sequence reads: CVSSFKGTPYTGELFY. The CDR3 DNA is TGTGTCAGCAGCTTTAAGGGGACACCATACACCGGGGAGCTGTTTTAT. The chain has TRBV5-6 and TRBJ2-2; D perhaps matches TRBD1 (6 bases). From germline, CDR1 is SGHDT and CDR2 YYEEEE. This CDR3 is 16 amino acids long.

This clonotype was seen many times. This sequence joins TRBV10-3 and TRBJ2-5; possibly TRBD2 for D (6 bases). Trimming stripped 4 bases from V and 2 bases from J, with 11 bases between. Germline CDR1 and CDR2: ENHRY and SYGVKD. This CDR3 contains 14 residues. CDR3 sequence reads: CAISAQAGQETQYF. The CDR3 region has the DNA TGTGCCATCAGTGCCCAGGCGGGGCAAGAGACCCAGTACTTC.

The chain recombines TRBV2 with TRBJ1-5; the D is unclear. Germline-derived CDR1 and CDR2 are SNHLY and FYNNEI. CDR3 size: 12 residues. Trimming took off 4 bases at V and 11 bases at J, with 12 bases between the two ends. The CDR3 spells CASSALPVSQHF. As DNA, the CDR3 is TGTGCCAGCAGTGCCCTGCCCGTATCCCAGCATTTT.

This clonotype was seen at least ten times. The CDR3 region is CASSLEKEAGNLSSYEQYF. Written as DNA, the CDR3 is TGTGCCAGCAGCTTAGAAAAGGAAGCGGGTAACTTGAGCTCCTACGAGCAGTACTTC. The chain joins TRBV11-3 to TRBJ2-7, with TRBD2 as a possible D gene (6 bases). The CDR3 covers 19 residues. CDR1 and CDR2 (germline): SGHNT, YENEEA. V lost 0 bases and J 0 bases, leaving 21 bases between the germline ends.